This TCR beta chain was obtained from a study of CD8 T cells in Susac syndrome (dated by TCRdb to the late 2010s). At the level of the whole study: Among the sequenced Susac syndrome patients, about six had clinically active disease and eight or nine were in clinical remission. At blood withdrawal, Susac syndrome patients were either therapy-naive, taking corticosteroids (in some cases with IVIg as well), or taking IVIg alone. Repertoire sequencing was used to test whether CD8+ T cell activation and differentiation in Susac syndrome was antigen driven. The study compared CD8+ T cell repertoire clonality among roughly 12 healthy donors, around 14 Susac syndrome patients and fewer than 19 multiple sclerosis patients.

High-throughput TCR beta sequencing profiled peripheral blood CD8+ and CD4+ T cells from healthy donors, Susac syndrome patients and multiple sclerosis patients. The Susac syndrome patients fulfilled recently defined diagnostic criteria for either definite or probable disease. Bulk CD8+ and CD4+ T cells were purified by magnetic negative isolation, whereas CD8+ TEMRA cells were enriched by FACS. Blood was collected in EDTA tubes and processed within 24 hours, with PBMCs isolated through density gradient centrifugation. PBMCs intended for TCR sequencing were cryopreserved in liquid nitrogen and thawed later in a water bath at 37 degrees C. The sorted or isolated CD4+, CD8+ and CD8+ TEMRA cells reached a purity of at least 90%. As encoded in the germline V gene, CDR1 is MGHRA while CDR2 is YSYEKL. The CDR3 contains 11 residues, cysteine and phenylalanine counted. Of the read, only the CDR3 DNA is kept; its 33 bases are in frame from base 1.

The paper as a whole reports these results and caveats: The number of individuals in the TCR sequencing and HLA analysis was recognized as being relatively small. Some 17 Susac-specific public clones were identified in the total CD8+ repertoire, and about 5 Susac-specific public clones were identified in the CD8+ TEMRA repertoire. Susac syndrome CD8+ repertoires showed clonal expansion, highest in CD8+ TEMRA cells and greater in clinically active than remitting patients.

RNA was extracted with the RNeasy kit and roughly 0.45 to 1 ug was reverse transcribed using random hexamers. The immunoSEQ multiplex PCR assay, covering 54 Vbeta and 13 Jbeta segments, was used to amplify TCR beta CDR3 regions. To correct PCR amplification bias, a synthetic template baseline was used for both primer optimization and computational correction. The authors processed their data as follows. Reads were annotated to V, D and J genes per IMGT and analyzed with immunoSEQ Analyzer, keeping only productive sequences. To calculate clonality, Shannon entropy was normalized by log2 of the number of productive unique sequences and then subtracted from one. For each patient and control, public and private clones were evaluated within the 100 most prevalent clones. Susac-specific clones were defined as absent from healthy and MS cohorts, roughly 1,100 published viral clones and other ImmuneACCESS disease sequences. In TCRdb, the public reads were trimmed at Q25 with fastp and aligned with MiXCR, with productive beta chains retained. CDR3 protein sequences are deduplicated, and each keeps its most common genes and DNA. TCRdb's processing, not the authors', yielded these V and J calls. Counted in this sample were about 110,000 distinct CDR3 sequences; approximately 93% of them appeared once. Together, the top ten hold 0.41% of the sample.

With respect to this clonotype: Its binding antigen is unknown. The junction departs from the called germline gene at one end, perhaps through a read error.

This chain joins TRBV4-1 to TRBJ2-7, with the D gene not confidently named. The source of this sequence is a human donor with Susac syndrome. Sample: CD8+ T cells from PBMCs. The CDR3 reads CASSQEDDQYF. The nucleotide sequence is given as TGCGCCAGCAGCCAAGAAGACGACCAGTACTTC.